This TCR beta chain was found in a study of control samples from healthy donors and cancer patients (dated by TCRdb to 2018 to 2020). Receptor amplification or capture employed the immunoSEQ multiplex PCR assay. TCRdb took this table from immuneACCESS and kept in-frame rearrangements with V and J called. Such tables lack part of the clones; where checked against another copy, unresolved V genes explain under half of the gap, and the rest is unexplained. Within this sample are 100,000 to 150,000 clones, with 75% to 95% of them counted one time only. The top ten constitute around 2.5% of the sample. As concerns this clone: What this receptor recognizes is not known. Within one base of it there is no much larger clone, and no base qualities were kept.

In the germline V gene, CDR1 corresponds to SGHRS and CDR2 to YFSETQ. The CDR3 has 15 amino acids, counting the end cysteine and phenylalanine. Just the 45-base CDR3 DNA is kept, in frame starting at base 1. V is clipped by 1 base and J by 0 bases, and the sequence between their germline boundaries is 9 bases long. This sequence originates from a man aged 18 to 35 in good health. The source material was blood. In this chain, TRBV5-1 is recombined with TRBJ2-3, with a tentative D gene TRBD2 over 6 matching bases. The sequenced DNA: TGCGCCAGCAGCTTGTGGGGGACTAGCACAGATACGCAGTATTTT. Translated, this gives CASSLWGTSTDTQYF.